This is a list of T cell receptor beta chains from one sample in a study of cytomegalovirus exposure and HLA in healthy donors. The method was immunoSEQ multiplex PCR; TCRdb's version includes in-frame clones alone and lacks a portion of them. The sample comprises 150,000 to 200,000 clones, 55% to 75% of which are singletons, and roughly 2.5% rests with the top ten. Input material: PBMCs. Every receptor here comes from a human donor in good health. Each CDR3 is given with its conserved first and last residue. Each record gives: D gene, clone size, V gene, J gene, CDR3 DNA, CDR3 protein. A D gene is named only where the DNA matches it firmly. The size entry is marked missing in some rows and otherwise reads once, few, many or a size class.

D gene: NA
clone size: few
V gene: TRBV5-1
J gene: TRBJ2-1
CDR3 DNA: TGCGCCAGCAGCTTGGCTGACTCAAGATACAATGAGCAGTTCTTC
CDR3 protein: CASSLADSRYNEQFF

D gene: TRBD2
clone size: few
V gene: TRBV11-2
J gene: TRBJ2-1
CDR3 DNA: TGTGCCAGCAGCTTAGCAGCAGCGGGGGGCCGGTGGTCCAATGAGCAGTTCTTC
CDR3 protein: CASSLAAAGGRWSNEQFF

D gene: TRBD1
clone size: NA
V gene: TRBV5-4
J gene: TRBJ2-5
CDR3 DNA: TGTGCCAGCAGGGGACAGGGGAGAGAGACCCAGTACTTC
CDR3 protein: CASRGQGRETQYF

D gene: TRBD2
clone size: NA
V gene: TRBV9
J gene: TRBJ2-3
CDR3 DNA: TGTGCCAGCAGCGTATCTGAGCGGGGGGGCAGAGATACGCAGTATTTT
CDR3 protein: CASSVSERGGRDTQYF

D gene: TRBD1
clone size: NA
V gene: TRBV6-5
J gene: TRBJ1-6
CDR3 DNA: TGTGCCAGCAGTTACCCCTCGACAGGGGGCGGATCACCCCTCCACTTT
CDR3 protein: CASSYPSTGGGSPLHF

D gene: NA
clone size: NA
V gene: TRBV30
J gene: TRBJ2-7
CDR3 DNA: TGTGCCTGGAGTGACTACAGGACCCCGACTTTC
CDR3 protein: CAWSDYRTPTF

D gene: TRBD2
clone size: NA
V gene: TRBV2
J gene: TRBJ2-2
CDR3 DNA: TGTGCCAGCACGAGCGGGGAGGTCGGGGAGCTGTTTTTT
CDR3 protein: CASTSGEVGELFF

D gene: TRBD2
clone size: once
V gene: TRBV7-9
J gene: TRBJ2-2
CDR3 DNA: TGTGCCAGCAGCTCTCACGGGGGGGCCTTGGACGGGGAGCTGTTTTTT
CDR3 protein: CASSSHGGALDGELFF

D gene: TRBD2
clone size: few
V gene: TRBV14
J gene: TRBJ2-1
CDR3 DNA: TGTGCCAGCAGCCAAGATGACTGGGGAGGGACCGGGAACAATGAGCAGTTCTTC
CDR3 protein: CASSQDDWGGTGNNEQFF

D gene: TRBD2
clone size: NA
V gene: TRBV19
J gene: TRBJ2-1
CDR3 DNA: TGTGCCAGTTGTAGCGGGGGATACAATGAGCAGTTCTTC
CDR3 protein: CASCSGGYNEQFF

D gene: TRBD1
clone size: few
V gene: TRBV29-1
J gene: TRBJ1-1
CDR3 DNA: TGCAGCGTAGTACAGGGGCTGGGCACTGAAGCTTTCTTT
CDR3 protein: CSVVQGLGTEAFF

D gene: TRBD1
clone size: once
V gene: TRBV6-1
J gene: TRBJ2-1
CDR3 DNA: TGTGCCAGCATCAGAGACAGGGGGCGCGATGAGCAGTTCTTC
CDR3 protein: CASIRDRGRDEQFF

D gene: NA
clone size: few
V gene: TRBV10-3
J gene: TRBJ1-5
CDR3 DNA: TGTGCCATCAGTGAGGCGGGAGGGGAGCAGCCCCAGCATTTT
CDR3 protein: CAISEAGGEQPQHF

D gene: TRBD2
clone size: few
V gene: TRBV6-1
J gene: TRBJ2-1
CDR3 DNA: TGTGCCAGCAGTGAAGTGGGGACTAGCGGGGGCCCTAGCTCCTACAATGAGCAGTTCTTC
CDR3 protein: CASSEVGTSGGPSSYNEQFF

D gene: TRBD1
clone size: few
V gene: TRBV27
J gene: TRBJ2-7
CDR3 DNA: TGTGCCAGCAGTCCCTCGCCAGGGGGCGAGCAGTACTTC
CDR3 protein: CASSPSPGGEQYF

D gene: TRBD1
clone size: once
V gene: TRBV11-1
J gene: TRBJ2-7
CDR3 DNA: TGTGCCAGCAGCTTTCCGAGGACAGGCTCCTACGAGCAGTACTTC
CDR3 protein: CASSFPRTGSYEQYF

D gene: NA
clone size: NA
V gene: TRBV6-1
J gene: TRBJ2-7
CDR3 DNA: TGTGCCAGCAGTGAAGTCTCAGGCGCACCCTACGAGCAGTACTTC
CDR3 protein: CASSEVSGAPYEQYF

D gene: NA
clone size: NA
V gene: TRBV11-2
J gene: TRBJ2-7
CDR3 DNA: TGTGCCAGCAGCGGAACCGGGAACTCCTACGAGCAGTACTTC
CDR3 protein: CASSGTGNSYEQYF

D gene: TRBD2
clone size: NA
V gene: TRBV7-2
J gene: TRBJ2-7
CDR3 DNA: TGTGCCAGCAGCTTAGGGTTAGCGGGGGGCCACTCCTACGAGCAGTACTTC
CDR3 protein: CASSLGLAGGHSYEQYF

D gene: TRBD2
clone size: NA
V gene: TRBV29-1
J gene: TRBJ2-1
CDR3 DNA: TGCAGCGTTGGAGCGGGGGGGCGGGAGCAGTTCTTC
CDR3 protein: CSVGAGGREQFF

D gene: NA
clone size: NA
V gene: TRBV9
J gene: TRBJ2-5
CDR3 DNA: TGTGCCAGCAGCGTAGGGGCAGGGAAAGAGACCCAGTACTTC
CDR3 protein: CASSVGAGKETQYF

D gene: TRBD1
clone size: NA
V gene: TRBV25-1
J gene: TRBJ2-7
CDR3 DNA: TGTGCCAGCACCGACAGGGGCTACGAGCAGTACTTC
CDR3 protein: CASTDRGYEQYF

D gene: TRBD1
clone size: once
V gene: TRBV19
J gene: TRBJ2-7
CDR3 DNA: TGTGCCAGTAGTATAGGACAGGGGTCATCCTACGAGCAGTACTTC
CDR3 protein: CASSIGQGSSYEQYF